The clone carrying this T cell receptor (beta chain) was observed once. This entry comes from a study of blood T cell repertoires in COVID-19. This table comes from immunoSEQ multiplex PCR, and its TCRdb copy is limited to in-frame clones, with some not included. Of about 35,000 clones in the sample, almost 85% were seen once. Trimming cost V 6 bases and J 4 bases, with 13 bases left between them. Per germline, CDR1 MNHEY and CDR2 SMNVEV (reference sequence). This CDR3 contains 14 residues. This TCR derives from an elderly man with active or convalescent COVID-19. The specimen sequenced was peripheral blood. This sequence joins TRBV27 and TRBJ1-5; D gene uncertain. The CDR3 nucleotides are TGTGCCAGCAGCGAACGGGAGGGAAATCAGCCCCAGCATTTT. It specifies CASSEREGNQPQHF.